The rows below give T cell receptor beta chains drawn from one sample of a study of blood T cells in healthy people across ages. TCRdb reprocessed the 5' RACE reads via MiXCR and lists one record per CDR3 protein. The data contain 1.8 million or so distinct CDR3 sequences, around 40% of them singletons. The sample consisted of blood. Receptors were obtained from a human donor in good health. CDR3s include the opening cysteine and the closing phenylalanine or tryptophan. A D gene is named only where the DNA matches it firmly. A clone size is listed for some rows: how often the clone was seen (once, few, many), or a class if it is expanded.

d_gene: TRBD1; j_gene: TRBJ2-4; abundance: many; v_gene: TRBV20-1; CDR3nt: TGCAGTGCTAGGGTTGACAGGGGTCTGGACATTCAGTACTTC; CDR3aa: CSARVDRGLDIQYF
d_gene: NA; j_gene: TRBJ2-1; abundance: NA; v_gene: TRBV7-9; CDR3nt: TGTGCCAGCAGTACGGGGAAAGAGACCCAGTTCTTC; CDR3aa: CASSTGKETQFF
d_gene: TRBD1; j_gene: TRBJ2-5; abundance: NA; v_gene: TRBV6-2/TRBV6-3; CDR3nt: TGTGCCAGCGGCATTACAGGGGGTCCCGTGACCCAGTACTTC; CDR3aa: CASGITGGPVTQYF
d_gene: NA; j_gene: TRBJ2-3; abundance: few; v_gene: TRBV5-5; CDR3nt: TGTGCCAGCAGCTTGGCCGAGGGGGGGGGTGTCACAGATACGCAGTATTTT; CDR3aa: CASSLAEGGGVTDTQYF
d_gene: TRBD1; j_gene: TRBJ1-2; abundance: few; v_gene: TRBV7-8; CDR3nt: TGTGCCAGCAGCTTATCCATAGGACAGGGAATGTCTCGGTATGGCTACACCTTC; CDR3aa: CASSLSIGQGMSRYGYTF
d_gene: NA; j_gene: TRBJ1-6; abundance: few; v_gene: TRBV4-3; CDR3nt: TGCGCCAGCAGCCAAGATCCCGTCAGGACAGCCGATTCACCCCTCCACTTT; CDR3aa: CASSQDPVRTADSPLHF
d_gene: TRBD1; j_gene: TRBJ1-2; abundance: few; v_gene: TRBV15; CDR3nt: TGTGCCACCAGCAGGGACAGGCTGTATGGCTACACCTTC; CDR3aa: CATSRDRLYGYTF
d_gene: NA; j_gene: TRBJ2-7; abundance: few; v_gene: TRBV5-1; CDR3nt: TGCGCCAGCAGAAAACCTACAGGGACGGTCGACGAGCAGTACTTC; CDR3aa: CASRKPTGTVDEQYF
d_gene: TRBD2; j_gene: TRBJ2-1; abundance: NA; v_gene: TRBV2; CDR3nt: TGTGCCAGCACCGGGGGGGTAAATGAGCAGTTCTTC; CDR3aa: CASTGGVNEQFF
d_gene: NA; j_gene: TRBJ2-7; abundance: few; v_gene: TRBV5-5; CDR3nt: TGTGCCAGCAGCTTGGCGGGCCCTAGTACCGGCGAGCAGTACTTC; CDR3aa: CASSLAGPSTGEQYF
d_gene: NA; j_gene: TRBJ1-2; abundance: NA; v_gene: TRBV29-1; CDR3nt: TGCAGGGTTGGGGGCCAGCTAAATCGTGAATATGGCTACACCTTC; CDR3aa: CRVGGQLNREYGYTF
d_gene: NA; j_gene: TRBJ2-1; abundance: few; v_gene: TRBV2; CDR3nt: TGTGCCAGCAGGGAGCGTCTGGGCTCCTACAATGAGCAGTTCTTC; CDR3aa: CASRERLGSYNEQFF
d_gene: TRBD1; j_gene: TRBJ2-7; abundance: once; v_gene: TRBV7-9; CDR3nt: TGTGCCAGCAGCTTAATCCCGGGACAGAGCTCCTACGAGCAGTACTTC; CDR3aa: CASSLIPGQSSYEQYF
d_gene: TRBD1; j_gene: TRBJ1-2; abundance: NA; v_gene: TRBV18; CDR3nt: TGTGCCAGCTCACTACTGGGACAGCCTAACTATGGCTACACCTTC; CDR3aa: CASSLLGQPNYGYTF
d_gene: TRBD1; j_gene: TRBJ1-4; abundance: few; v_gene: TRBV15; CDR3nt: TGTGCCACCAGTTACCAGGGGACAGGGTCGAATGAAAAACTGTTTTTT; CDR3aa: CATSYQGTGSNEKLFF
d_gene: NA; j_gene: TRBJ2-6; abundance: NA; v_gene: TRBV5-1; CDR3nt: TGCGCCAGTACCACAGGGCCTGACTCTGGGGCCAACGTCCTGACTTTC; CDR3aa: CASTTGPDSGANVLTF
d_gene: NA; j_gene: TRBJ1-2; abundance: NA; v_gene: TRBV6-6; CDR3nt: TGTGCCAGCAGTTACCCGGGGGCTCCTAACTATGGCTACACCTTC; CDR3aa: CASSYPGAPNYGYTF
d_gene: TRBD2; j_gene: TRBJ2-5; abundance: NA; v_gene: TRBV20-1; CDR3nt: TGCAGTGCTAGAAACAGCGGGGGGAACCAAGAGACCCAGTACTTC; CDR3aa: CSARNSGGNQETQYF
d_gene: NA; j_gene: TRBJ2-1; abundance: NA; v_gene: TRBV3-1; CDR3nt: TGTACCAGCAGCCAAGGGCAGCAGCAGTTCTTC; CDR3aa: CTSSQGQQQFF
d_gene: NA; j_gene: TRBJ2-7; abundance: few; v_gene: TRBV7-2; CDR3nt: TGTGCCAGCAGCTTCACAGGGAACACCGAGCAGTACTTC; CDR3aa: CASSFTGNTEQYF
d_gene: NA; j_gene: TRBJ2-1; abundance: NA; v_gene: TRBV4-1; CDR3nt: TGCGCCAGCAGCCAACCCTCGGCAGGCAGGAGGGAACTGTTCTTC; CDR3aa: CASSQPSAGRRELFF
d_gene: NA; j_gene: TRBJ2-1; abundance: few; v_gene: TRBV5-6; CDR3nt: TGTGCCAGCAGCCCTCTCCGGCAGGGGAATTTTAGGTACAATGAGCAGTTCTTC; CDR3aa: CASSPLRQGNFRYNEQFF
d_gene: TRBD2; j_gene: TRBJ2-7; abundance: NA; v_gene: TRBV4-1; CDR3nt: TGCGCCAGCAGCCAAGATCGAGTAGGACTAGCGGGCTCCAACGAGCAGTACTTC; CDR3aa: CASSQDRVGLAGSNEQYF
d_gene: NA; j_gene: TRBJ2-1; abundance: few; v_gene: TRBV5-1; CDR3nt: TGCGCCAGCTCCACCGGGACCAACAATGAGCAGTTCTTC; CDR3aa: CASSTGTNNEQFF
d_gene: NA; j_gene: TRBJ2-5; abundance: few; v_gene: TRBV20-1; CDR3nt: TGCAGTGCTAGAGGAGGTGTCCTTTTGGAGACCCAGTACTTC; CDR3aa: CSARGGVLLETQYF
d_gene: NA; j_gene: TRBJ1-2; abundance: NA; v_gene: TRBV9; CDR3nt: TGTGCCAGCAGCGTAGGAAGGTACAACTATGGCTACACCTTC; CDR3aa: CASSVGRYNYGYTF
d_gene: NA; j_gene: TRBJ1-2; abundance: few; v_gene: TRBV12-3/TRBV12-4; CDR3nt: TGTGCCAGCAGTTTAAACTTGGGCTACACCTTC; CDR3aa: CASSLNLGYTF
d_gene: TRBD1; j_gene: TRBJ2-1; abundance: NA; v_gene: TRBV20-1; CDR3nt: TGCAGTGCTAGAGATTGGCTGACAGGGGGCGATCTCTTTCTAGAGACCCAGTTCTTC; CDR3aa: CSARDWLTGGDLFLETQFF
d_gene: TRBD1; j_gene: TRBJ2-1; abundance: few; v_gene: TRBV29-1; CDR3nt: TGCAGGGTCTCCGAGACAGGGGGCGGGGAGCAGTTCTTC; CDR3aa: CRVSETGGGEQFF
d_gene: NA; j_gene: TRBJ2-7; abundance: few; v_gene: TRBV12-3/TRBV12-4; CDR3nt: TGTGCCAGCAGTTTGCAGCCCGGGGGCTACGAGCAGTACTTC; CDR3aa: CASSLQPGGYEQYF
d_gene: NA; j_gene: TRBJ2-1; abundance: NA; v_gene: TRBV7-9; CDR3nt: TGTGCCACATACCCCTTTGAAAACTACAATGAGCAGTTCTTC; CDR3aa: CATYPFENYNEQFF
d_gene: NA; j_gene: TRBJ1-2; abundance: NA; v_gene: TRBV29-1; CDR3nt: TGCAGCGTTCTTGTGAGCTATGGCTACACCTTC; CDR3aa: CSVLVSYGYTF
d_gene: NA; j_gene: TRBJ2-3; abundance: NA; v_gene: TRBV5-1; CDR3nt: TGCGCCAGCAGCTTGGCCGCCGAGGCAGATACGCAGTATTTT; CDR3aa: CASSLAAEADTQYF
d_gene: NA; j_gene: TRBJ1-2; abundance: few; v_gene: TRBV7-2; CDR3nt: TGTGCCAGCAGCCCCGGGACCCGGAGTGGCTACACCTTC; CDR3aa: CASSPGTRSGYTF
d_gene: NA; j_gene: TRBJ1-5; abundance: NA; v_gene: TRBV19; CDR3nt: TGTGCCAGTAGCTCCCCTCAGGGTGGCAATCAGCCCCAGCATTTT; CDR3aa: CASSSPQGGNQPQHF
d_gene: NA; j_gene: TRBJ1-2; abundance: NA; v_gene: TRBV9; CDR3nt: TGTGCCAGCAGCGTAGGGATGGCGTTCTATGGCTACACCTTC; CDR3aa: CASSVGMAFYGYTF
d_gene: NA; j_gene: TRBJ1-2; abundance: NA; v_gene: TRBV5-5; CDR3nt: TGTGCCAGCAGCTTGGCTTACGGGGCTAACTATGGCTACACCTTC; CDR3aa: CASSLAYGANYGYTF
d_gene: NA; j_gene: TRBJ2-6; abundance: once; v_gene: TRBV6-2/TRBV6-3; CDR3nt: TGTGCCAGCAGCGATTTTGGGACGGCAGCCTCTGGGGCCAACGTCCTGACTTTC; CDR3aa: CASSDFGTAASGANVLTF
d_gene: NA; j_gene: TRBJ1-3; abundance: few; v_gene: TRBV10-3; CDR3nt: TGTGCCATCAGTGCCGGCGGTGGAAACACCATATATTTT; CDR3aa: CAISAGGGNTIYF
d_gene: NA; j_gene: TRBJ2-1; abundance: NA; v_gene: TRBV11-2; CDR3nt: TGTGCCAGCAGCTTAGGGGGAACTACTTCAGCGCTCCAGTTCTTC; CDR3aa: CASSLGGTTSALQFF
d_gene: NA; j_gene: TRBJ1-2; abundance: NA; v_gene: TRBV25-1; CDR3nt: TGTGCCACCACCGGACAGACCGACTATGGCTACACCTTC; CDR3aa: CATTGQTDYGYTF
d_gene: NA; j_gene: TRBJ2-1; abundance: NA; v_gene: TRBV5-1; CDR3nt: TGCGCCAGCAGCTTGTTGGGTGAGGAGCAGTTCTTC; CDR3aa: CASSLLGEEQFF
d_gene: NA; j_gene: TRBJ2-3; abundance: few; v_gene: TRBV4-2; CDR3nt: TGTGCCAGCAGCCGGGTTCGGGGGCGCTTGGATACGCAGTATTTT; CDR3aa: CASSRVRGRLDTQYF
d_gene: NA; j_gene: TRBJ2-7; abundance: NA; v_gene: TRBV29-1; CDR3nt: TGCAGCGGATCCTCCCAAGGGGGTTACGAGCAGTACTTC; CDR3aa: CSGSSQGGYEQYF
d_gene: TRBD2; j_gene: TRBJ2-5; abundance: few; v_gene: TRBV2; CDR3nt: TGTGCCAGCAGCTTTAGCTTTTCGAATGCCGGGACTAGCGACCAAGAGACCCAGTACTTC; CDR3aa: CASSFSFSNAGTSDQETQYF
d_gene: NA; j_gene: TRBJ2-5; abundance: NA; v_gene: TRBV10-3; CDR3nt: TGTGCCATCCAACGACAGATAGGGGGGGAGACCCAGTACTTC; CDR3aa: CAIQRQIGGETQYF
d_gene: NA; j_gene: TRBJ1-4; abundance: NA; v_gene: TRBV29-1; CDR3nt: TGCAGCGTTGAGAACGGGGGAGAACTGTTTTTT; CDR3aa: CSVENGGELFF
d_gene: TRBD1; j_gene: TRBJ2-3; abundance: NA; v_gene: TRBV12-3/TRBV12-4; CDR3nt: TGTGCCAGCAGTTTAGAGGGGGCGGGTGTGGATACGCAGTATTTT; CDR3aa: CASSLEGAGVDTQYF
d_gene: NA; j_gene: TRBJ1-1; abundance: NA; v_gene: TRBV7-2; CDR3nt: TGTGCCAGCAGCTCGACCACAGGCTGGTCTGAAGCTTTCTTT; CDR3aa: CASSSTTGWSEAFF
d_gene: NA; j_gene: TRBJ2-1; abundance: NA; v_gene: TRBV6-5; CDR3nt: TGTGCCAGCAGTAGGACACCGCACAATGAGCAGTTCTTC; CDR3aa: CASSRTPHNEQFF
d_gene: TRBD1; j_gene: TRBJ1-2; abundance: many; v_gene: TRBV6-4; CDR3nt: TGTGCCAGCAGTATCGACGACAGGGCCTATGGCTACACCTTC; CDR3aa: CASSIDDRAYGYTF
d_gene: NA; j_gene: TRBJ1-1; abundance: NA; v_gene: TRBV7-9; CDR3nt: TGTGCCAGCAGCGTCGTGGGGGCGGTCACTGAAGCTTTCTTT; CDR3aa: CASSVVGAVTEAFF
d_gene: NA; j_gene: TRBJ1-1; abundance: NA; v_gene: TRBV29-1; CDR3nt: TGCAGCGTTGAAGTGTCAGGGGTTTTCACTGAAGCTTTCTTT; CDR3aa: CSVEVSGVFTEAFF
d_gene: NA; j_gene: TRBJ2-3; abundance: NA; v_gene: TRBV11-2; CDR3nt: TGTGCCAGCAGCTCGAGTCCTCGGGTTTCTAGCACAGATACGCAGTATTTT; CDR3aa: CASSSSPRVSSTDTQYF
d_gene: TRBD1; j_gene: TRBJ1-2; abundance: few; v_gene: TRBV7-2; CDR3nt: TGTGCCAGCAGCTTAGCTACGGGACAGCCCTATGGCTACACCTTC; CDR3aa: CASSLATGQPYGYTF
d_gene: TRBD1; j_gene: TRBJ1-2; abundance: NA; v_gene: TRBV20-1; CDR3nt: TGCGGAATAAGGGGACAGTTTAACTATGGCTACACCTTC; CDR3aa: CGIRGQFNYGYTF
d_gene: NA; j_gene: TRBJ2-1; abundance: once; v_gene: TRBV9; CDR3nt: TGTGCCAGCAGCGTAACTGGGGGAATAGGACGGGGGCCGTACAATGAGCAGTTCTTC; CDR3aa: CASSVTGGIGRGPYNEQFF